A selection of T cell receptor beta chains follows, all from one sample in a study of spatial heterogeneity in lung cancer. TCRdb re-called the 5' RACE reads through MiXCR, storing one row per CDR3 protein. Among under 13,000 distinct CDR3 sequences, approximately 6.3% were seen once, and the ten largest hold roughly 28%. Material: PBMCs, obtained at surgery. Receptors were obtained from a male donor with early-stage non-small cell lung cancer. Each CDR3 is given with its conserved first and last residue. Fields, in order: J gene, V gene, CDR3 protein.

J: TRBJ1-2; V: TRBV6-5; CDR3: CASSPGDYGYTF
J: TRBJ2-5; V: TRBV28; CDR3: CASSLRGAFQETQYF
J: TRBJ1-1; V: TRBV12-5; CDR3: CASGLGQGNTEAFF
J: TRBJ2-7; V: TRBV3-2; CDR3: CASKGRETCRAPYEQYF
J: TRBJ2-4; V: TRBV7-2; CDR3: CASSPEVMWSLQYF
J: TRBJ2-2; V: TRBV11-2; CDR3: CASSLEAFGTGELFF
J: TRBJ2-4; V: TRBV3-1; CDR3: CASTTGSRNIQYF
J: TRBJ2-1; V: TRBV4-1; CDR3: CASSLQRRGQYNEQFF
J: TRBJ1-1; V: TRBV21-1; CDR3: CASSKDWTGEDTEAFF
J: TRBJ1-2; V: TRBV10-3; CDR3: CAISEPDSYNYGYTF
J: TRBJ2-3; V: TRBV10-3; CDR3: CAISDPDRVDTQYF
J: TRBJ2-7; V: TRBV5-1; CDR3: CASSAGTSGLEQYF
J: TRBJ1-1; V: TRBV20-1; CDR3: CSARLTTEAFF
J: TRBJ2-5; V: TRBV3-1; CDR3: CASIQSSGGTETQYF
J: TRBJ2-7; V: TRBV20-1; CDR3: CSASTGTSGGWTYEQYF
J: TRBJ2-7; V: TRBV7-6; CDR3: CASSPARGGEQYF
J: TRBJ2-5; V: TRBV27; CDR3: CASSLSYSGRSFRDQYF
J: TRBJ2-7; V: TRBV30; CDR3: CAWSREGYEQYF
J: TRBJ1-6; V: TRBV20-1; CDR3: CSATGQEYSPLHF
J: TRBJ1-5; V: TRBV20-1; CDR3: CSAGNQPQHF
J: TRBJ2-7; V: TRBV29-1; CDR3: CSVGTGGPNEQYF
J: TRBJ1-3; V: TRBV11-1; CDR3: CASSLDVLVFSGNTIYF